This TCR beta chain was sequenced for a study of T-cell memory formation after mild COVID-19. Study-wide background: There were largely donor-specific TCR clusters. Study-level results: Day 15 to 85 contractors were CD4/CD8 balanced; later expanders leaned CD4+.

CDR1 is LGHNA and CDR2 is YSLEER in the germline V gene. The CDR3 is 16 amino acids. The J segment lost 11 bases and the V segment lost 4 bases, leaving 10 bases of the junction unmatched. On this clonotype itself: Its antigen remains unknown.

5'RACE primed from the constant segment yielded TCR alpha and TCR beta cDNA libraries bearing sample barcodes and UMIs. TCRdb re-analysed the 5' RACE reads in MiXCR, keeping a single row per CDR3 protein. The sample has over 95,000 distinct CDR3 sequences, about 24% seen once. The sequenced material came from PBMCs or a T cell subset sorted from them (not recorded which). The TCR was taken from a man aged 18-30 years who had mild COVID-19 (a few samples of this study predate the infection). Cell type and time point are not known. This chain uses TRBV4-3 with TRBJ2-1; 14 nucleotides match TRBD2. The CDR3 loop reads CASSPNLGLAGAQQFF. Here the CDR3 DNA reads TGCGCCAGCAGCCCAAACCTGGGACTAGCGGGGGCGCAGCAGTTCTTC.